This T cell receptor beta chain was captured by sequencing in a study of vaccination and CD4 T cells after COVID-19. The wider study: Stimulation used overlapping spike peptides from SARS-CoV-2, HCoV-NL63, HCoV-OC43 and HCoV-229E.

Oncomine TCR Beta short-read sequencing was applied to DNA from cultured CD4+ T cells. DNA came from CD4+ T cells after culture. MiXCR, run by TCRdb on the PCR reads, gives a single entry per CDR3 protein. The sample has around 10,000 distinct CDR3 sequences, about 34% seen once; the top ten hold about a fifth. Treatment indicated: approximately 10-day PBMC culture with coronavirus spike peptide pools or control peptides (ViraFEST assay). CD4+ T lymphocytes from the unexposed donor were collected before the COVID-19 pandemic (2011-2018). IL-2 at roughly 9.2 IU/ml and peptide pools at roughly 10 ug/ml were added to PBMCs cultured at about 2 million per well. Negative selection isolated the CD4+ T cells once the cells had been cultured for under 13 days. The CDR3 runs to 14 residues. The V segment lost 8 bases and the J segment 4 bases; nucleotides outside the gene matches: 11. The germline gives CDR1 DFQATT, CDR2 SNEGSKA (reference sequence).

Only a few counts were recorded for this clonotype. Its specificity is unknown. The sequence derives from a human donor in good health. This chain connects TRBV20-1 to TRBJ2-7, with TRBD2 identical over 10 bases. The sample was CD4+ T cells from blood, cultured in vitro. CDR3: CSYQGKREGYEQYF. Here the CDR3 DNA reads TGCAGTTACCAGGGGAAGCGGGAGGGTTACGAGCAGTACTTC.